A selection of T cell receptor beta chains follows, all from one sample in a study of T cells in localized non-small cell lung cancer. Method: immunoSEQ multiplex PCR; TCRdb's copy keeps in-frame clones and lacks some. The repertoire holds about 1,500 clones, approximately 20% seen once, with 10% to 13% in the top ten. The material sequenced was lung tumor tissue, taken before any cancer treatment. The receptors come from a male donor older than 55 with stage I lung adenocarcinoma. Both conserved end residues are part of each CDR3. Some rows have no size entry. The others give once, few or many, or a class for an expanded clone.

abundance: large
j_gene: TRBJ1-1
v_gene: TRBV6-8
CDR3aa: CASSYVWDTEAFF

abundance: -
j_gene: TRBJ2-5
v_gene: TRBV11-3
CDR3aa: CASSRAGGDSSKTQYF

abundance: -
j_gene: TRBJ1-1
v_gene: TRBV11-3
CDR3aa: CASSKGRGNTEAFF

abundance: -
j_gene: TRBJ2-3
v_gene: TRBV10-3
CDR3aa: CAIRPTGAGDTQYF

abundance: -
j_gene: TRBJ2-7
v_gene: TRBV28
CDR3aa: CASSSGSFTSYEQYF

abundance: few
j_gene: TRBJ2-3
v_gene: TRBV6-8
CDR3aa: CASSCPPGTSTDTQYF

abundance: few
j_gene: TRBJ2-2
v_gene: TRBV18
CDR3aa: CASSPPSRVGGELFF

abundance: once
j_gene: TRBJ2-7
v_gene: TRBV18
CDR3aa: CASSPRDSSYEQYF

abundance: -
j_gene: TRBJ1-4
v_gene: TRBV30
CDR3aa: CAWRRGLLEEKLFF

abundance: -
j_gene: TRBJ1-3
v_gene: TRBV30
CDR3aa: CAWSVNEGNTIYF

abundance: -
j_gene: TRBJ1-2
v_gene: TRBV19
CDR3aa: CASSQTGGGYYGYTF

abundance: -
j_gene: TRBJ2-7
v_gene: TRBV7-7
CDR3aa: CASSSDGGALFDGLYEQYF

abundance: -
j_gene: TRBJ1-1
v_gene: TRBV7-2
CDR3aa: CASSFGTNTEAFF

abundance: -
j_gene: TRBJ2-7
v_gene: TRBV6-8
CDR3aa: CASRELAGEDEQYF

abundance: -
j_gene: TRBJ2-7
v_gene: TRBV18
CDR3aa: CASSPPGLSYEQYF

abundance: few
j_gene: TRBJ2-7
v_gene: TRBV11-3
CDR3aa: CASSSGNPSRDWSYEQYF

abundance: -
j_gene: TRBJ2-1
v_gene: TRBV10-2
CDR3aa: CASSVLAVPYNEQFF

abundance: -
j_gene: TRBJ1-5
v_gene: TRBV30
CDR3aa: CAWSTGTLNQPQHF

abundance: -
j_gene: TRBJ1-1
v_gene: TRBV9
CDR3aa: CASRNRRNTEAFF

abundance: -
j_gene: TRBJ2-3
v_gene: TRBV7-5
CDR3aa: CATASQGISSTDTQYF

abundance: -
j_gene: TRBJ2-5
v_gene: TRBV11-3
CDR3aa: CASSLLWATETQYF

abundance: -
j_gene: TRBJ2-1
v_gene: TRBV19
CDR3aa: CASSIFGDRGGNEQFF

abundance: medium-sized
j_gene: TRBJ2-7
v_gene: TRBV11-3
CDR3aa: CASSLGGTSYEQYF

abundance: -
j_gene: TRBJ1-1
v_gene: TRBV11-3
CDR3aa: CASSLGGAMNTEAFF

abundance: -
j_gene: TRBJ2-7
v_gene: TRBV5-1
CDR3aa: CASSLEMSMGDYEQYF

abundance: few
j_gene: TRBJ1-1
v_gene: TRBV6-8
CDR3aa: CASSLAENTEAFF

abundance: -
j_gene: TRBJ2-1
v_gene: TRBV7-5
CDR3aa: CASSPRNQLAGGPGEQFF

abundance: few
j_gene: TRBJ2-7
v_gene: TRBV11-3
CDR3aa: CASSLGTSGNYEQYF

abundance: large
j_gene: TRBJ1-4
v_gene: TRBV6-8
CDR3aa: CASKRFGTGDEKLFF

abundance: -
j_gene: TRBJ1-1
v_gene: TRBV19
CDR3aa: CASREGRTEAFF

abundance: few
j_gene: TRBJ2-1
v_gene: TRBV18
CDR3aa: CASSPGQGNEQFF

abundance: large
j_gene: TRBJ2-1
v_gene: TRBV15
CDR3aa: CATSSGGRGNEQFF

abundance: -
j_gene: TRBJ2-3
v_gene: TRBV28
CDR3aa: CASSFSGRARTDTQYF

abundance: few
j_gene: TRBJ1-1
v_gene: TRBV11-3
CDR3aa: CASNTPRDRGEDTEAFF

abundance: few
j_gene: TRBJ2-2
v_gene: TRBV9
CDR3aa: CASSEVSTGELFF

abundance: few
j_gene: TRBJ2-7
v_gene: TRBV6-8
CDR3aa: CASSYPKTLAYTYEQYF

abundance: few
j_gene: TRBJ1-1
v_gene: TRBV29-1
CDR3aa: CSVFPSPNTEAFF

abundance: -
j_gene: TRBJ2-1
v_gene: TRBV30
CDR3aa: CASIRPYNEQFF

abundance: -
j_gene: TRBJ2-1
v_gene: TRBV28
CDR3aa: CASSLRGGTSEQFF

abundance: -
j_gene: TRBJ2-1
v_gene: TRBV9
CDR3aa: CASTPNLGGEQFF

abundance: large
j_gene: TRBJ1-5
v_gene: TRBV9
CDR3aa: CASSVGNSNQPQHF

abundance: -
j_gene: TRBJ1-1
v_gene: TRBV29-1
CDR3aa: CSVEGPRTEAFF

abundance: -
j_gene: TRBJ2-1
v_gene: TRBV6-8
CDR3aa: CASSSRTVGEQQFF

abundance: -
j_gene: TRBJ2-7
v_gene: TRBV29-1
CDR3aa: CSVGSGERYEQYF

abundance: large
j_gene: TRBJ2-3
v_gene: TRBV15
CDR3aa: CATSGGLAAYTDTQYF

abundance: -
j_gene: TRBJ2-2
v_gene: TRBV19
CDR3aa: CASSIRWDTRNTGELFF

abundance: -
j_gene: TRBJ2-2
v_gene: TRBV11-3
CDR3aa: CASSLGASGTNTGELFF

abundance: once
j_gene: TRBJ2-1
v_gene: TRBV29-1
CDR3aa: CSVEMRGKEQFF

abundance: once
j_gene: TRBJ2-2
v_gene: TRBV12-5
CDR3aa: CASGLVGGENTGELFF

abundance: -
j_gene: TRBJ1-3
v_gene: TRBV9
CDR3aa: CASARGQAGNTIYF

abundance: few
j_gene: TRBJ2-7
v_gene: TRBV11-3
CDR3aa: CASSREGTGVEQYF

abundance: -
j_gene: TRBJ1-4
v_gene: TRBV6-8
CDR3aa: CAIRDGVANEKLFF

abundance: -
j_gene: TRBJ2-1
v_gene: TRBV14
CDR3aa: CASSQVLGSSLNEQFF